The sequence of this T cell receptor beta chain was determined in a study of T cells after yellow fever vaccination. Overall study: Preparation used SMART-Seq v4 Ultra Low Input for the low-cell-number fractions. Regarding the study as a whole: Weaker in magnitude, the secondary response showed a faster peak on day 5 versus 15. Clones from primary vaccination mostly reappeared after the booster (around 97% CD4, approximately 86% CD8). Clonotypes appearing in both CD4 and CD8 compartments existed, and their share was small.

This clonotype was detected a few times. Its antigen is currently unknown. Germline V CDR1 and CDR2: SGHTA, FQGTGA. Trimming removed 5 bases from V and 4 bases from J, with 14 bases in between. The CDR3 spans 14 residues. MiXCR was run by TCRdb on the 5' RACE reads, yielding one entry per CDR3 protein. The table has about 630,000 distinct CDR3 sequences, 9% to 15% seen once. The chain carries TRBV7-3 and TRBJ2-5, with D possibly being TRBD2 (5 bases). The TCR sequence derives from a man younger than 45 who received the YFV17D yellow fever vaccine. The sequencing here drew on PBMCs, taken on the day of the yellow fever booster vaccination. The CDR3 coding sequence is TGTGCCAGCAGCCCCTTGGGGAGCGGAGAGACCCAGTACTTC. Amino acids: CASSPLGSGETQYF.